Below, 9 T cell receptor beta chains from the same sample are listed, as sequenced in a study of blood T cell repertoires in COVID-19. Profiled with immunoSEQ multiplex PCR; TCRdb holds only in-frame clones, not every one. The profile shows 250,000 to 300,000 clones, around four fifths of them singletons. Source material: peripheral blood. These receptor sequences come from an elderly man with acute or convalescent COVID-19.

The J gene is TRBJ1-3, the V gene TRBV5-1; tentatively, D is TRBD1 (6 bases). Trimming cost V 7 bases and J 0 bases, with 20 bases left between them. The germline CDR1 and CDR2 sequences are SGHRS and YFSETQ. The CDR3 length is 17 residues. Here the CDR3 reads CASCAGDTLSSGNTIYF. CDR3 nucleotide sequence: TGCGCCAGCTGCGCAGGGGACACACTTTCCTCTGGAAACACCATATATTTT.

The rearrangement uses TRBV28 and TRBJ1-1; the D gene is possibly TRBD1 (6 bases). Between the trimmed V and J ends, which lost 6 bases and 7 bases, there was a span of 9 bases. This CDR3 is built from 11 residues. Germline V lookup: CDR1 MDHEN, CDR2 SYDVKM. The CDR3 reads CASRTDSEAFF. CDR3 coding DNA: TGTGCCAGCAGGACGGACAGTGAAGCTTTCTTT.

The CDR3 loop reads CASSLASGSLGETQYF. The CDR3 DNA reads as TGCGCCAGCAGCTTGGCCAGCGGGAGTTTAGGAGAGACCCAGTACTTC. The chain is built from TRBV5-1 and TRBJ2-5; the match to TRBD2 covers 8 bases. With 0 bases clipped from V and 4 bases from J, the junction kept 8 bases outside the gene matches. Germline lookup yields CDR1 SGHRS and CDR2 YFSETQ. The CDR3 loop spans 16 amino acids.

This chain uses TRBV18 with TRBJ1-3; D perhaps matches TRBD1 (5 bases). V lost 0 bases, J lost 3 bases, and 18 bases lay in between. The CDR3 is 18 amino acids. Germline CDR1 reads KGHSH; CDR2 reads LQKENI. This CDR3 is CASSPPLRGATGGNTIYF. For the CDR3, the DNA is TGTGCCAGCTCACCACCTCTAAGGGGCGCAACGGGTGGAAACACCATATATTTT.

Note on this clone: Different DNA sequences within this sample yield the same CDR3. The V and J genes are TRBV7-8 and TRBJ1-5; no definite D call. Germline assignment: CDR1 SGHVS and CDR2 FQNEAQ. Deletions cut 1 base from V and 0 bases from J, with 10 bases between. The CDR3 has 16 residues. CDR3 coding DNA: TGTGCCAGCAGCTTAGGGGCCGGGAATAGCAATCAGCCCCAGCATTTT. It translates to CASSLGAGNSNQPQHF.

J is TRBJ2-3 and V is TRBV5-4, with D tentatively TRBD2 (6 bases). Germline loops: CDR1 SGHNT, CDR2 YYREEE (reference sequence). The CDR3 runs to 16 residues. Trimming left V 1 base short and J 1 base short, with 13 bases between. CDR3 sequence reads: CASSLQRASGTDTQYF. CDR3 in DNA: TGTGCCAGCAGCTTGCAGAGGGCTAGCGGCACAGATACGCAGTATTTT.

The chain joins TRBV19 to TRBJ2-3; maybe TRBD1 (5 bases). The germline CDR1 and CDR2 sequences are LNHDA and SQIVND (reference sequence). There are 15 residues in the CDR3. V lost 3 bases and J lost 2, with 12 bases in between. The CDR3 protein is CASSIQGRDTDTQYF. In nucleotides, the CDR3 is TGTGCCAGTAGTATCCAGGGTAGGGACACAGATACGCAGTATTTT.

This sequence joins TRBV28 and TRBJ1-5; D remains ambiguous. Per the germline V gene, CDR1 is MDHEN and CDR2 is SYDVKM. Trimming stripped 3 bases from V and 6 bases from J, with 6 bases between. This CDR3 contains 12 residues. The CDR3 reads CASSLGSQPQHF. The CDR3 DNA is TGTGCCAGCAGTTTGGGCTCTCAGCCCCAGCATTTT.

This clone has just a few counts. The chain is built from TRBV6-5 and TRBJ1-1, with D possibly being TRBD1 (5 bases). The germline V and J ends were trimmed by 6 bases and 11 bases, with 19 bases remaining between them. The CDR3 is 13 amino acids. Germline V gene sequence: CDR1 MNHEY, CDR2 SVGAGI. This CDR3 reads CASRSGGIQRAFF. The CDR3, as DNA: TGTGCCAGCAGGTCTGGGGGGATCCAAAGGGCTTTCTTT.